The 7 T cell receptor beta chains reported below all come from one sample, sequenced in a study of beta chain features in type 1 diabetes. Reverse transcribing all isolated RNA meant expressed TCRB transcripts were sequenced. The table came from immunoSEQ multiplex PCR; TCRdb's copy has only in-frame clones and leaves some out. The data contain 900,000 or so clones, 15% to 20% of them seen just once; the ten biggest clones take up about 0.02%. The sequencing input was naive CD4+ T cells from blood. The receptors derive from a woman aged 18-29 years in good health.

V gene TRBV28 combines with J gene TRBJ2-6; D may match TRBD1 or TRBD2 (5 bases each). CDR3 length equals 16 residues. The germline V gene encodes CDR1 MDHEN and CDR2 SYDVKM. V was cut by 6 bases and J by 0 bases, with 12 bases left in between. CDR3 region: CASSQTGGSGANVLTF. CDR3 DNA sequence: TGTGCCAGCAGCCAAACTGGGGGCTCTGGGGCCAACGTCCTGACTTTC.

The chain recombines TRBV27 with TRBJ2-7, with 10 bases matching TRBD1. Germline lookup yields CDR1 MNHEY and CDR2 SMNVEV (reference sequence). Trimming took 5 bases from V and 5 from J; bases not matched to a gene: 6. The CDR3 extends over 14 amino acids. CDR3 bases: TGTGCCAGCAGTGCCGGGACAGGGGTCGACGAGCAGTACTTC. Its translation: CASSAGTGVDEQYF.

The J gene is TRBJ1-1, the V gene TRBV11-1; D ambiguous. This CDR3 is built from 13 residues. V was clipped by 2 bases and J by 4 bases, with 8 bases between them. Per germline, CDR1 SGHAT and CDR2 FQDESV (reference sequence). The CDR3 nucleotides are TGTGCCAGCAGCTTACTGGTGGGCACTGAAGCTTTCTTT. Its protein product is CASSLLVGTEAFF.

The chain employs TRBV7-9 and TRBJ1-4; TRBD1 matches at 7 bases. The germline gives CDR1 SEHNR, CDR2 FQNEAQ (reference sequence). V was pared by 4 bases and J by 8 bases, with 7 bases of the junction left unmatched. The CDR3 consists of 14 residues. CDR3 bases: TGTGCCAGCAGCTCTCAGGGGGTCAGCGAAAAACTGTTTTTT. It yields the protein CASSSQGVSEKLFF.

This chain connects TRBV7-9 to TRBJ1-1, with no clear D. The CDR3 covers 12 residues. The germline V gene has CDR1 SEHNR and CDR2 FQNEAQ (reference sequence). V gave up 8 bases and J gave up 2 bases, with 9 bases separating them. The chain's CDR3 is CASSKVNTEAFF. In nucleotides, the CDR3 is TGTGCCAGCTCTAAAGTTAACACTGAAGCTTTCTTT.

The sample holds a few counts of this clone. The rearrangement uses TRBV28 and TRBJ2-7; D may be TRBD2 (6 bases). The CDR3 has 15 residues. V gave up 5 bases and J gave up 3 bases, with 17 bases separating them. CDR1 and CDR2 (germline): MDHEN, SYDVKM. CDR3 protein: CASSRTGTGNYEQYF. DNA of the CDR3: TGTGCCAGCAGTAGAACCGGGACTGGGAACTACGAGCAGTACTTC.

This clone occurred a few times. The chain joins TRBV10-3 to TRBJ1-2, with D possibly being TRBD1 (5 bases). The CDR3 is 12 amino acids. From germline, CDR1 is ENHRY and CDR2 SYGVKD. V was shortened by 6 bases and J by 8 bases, with 13 bases between the two germline ends. CDR3 loop: CAISPGGEGYTF. CDR3 sequence (DNA): TGTGCCATCAGCCCGGGGGGTGAGGGCTACACCTTC.